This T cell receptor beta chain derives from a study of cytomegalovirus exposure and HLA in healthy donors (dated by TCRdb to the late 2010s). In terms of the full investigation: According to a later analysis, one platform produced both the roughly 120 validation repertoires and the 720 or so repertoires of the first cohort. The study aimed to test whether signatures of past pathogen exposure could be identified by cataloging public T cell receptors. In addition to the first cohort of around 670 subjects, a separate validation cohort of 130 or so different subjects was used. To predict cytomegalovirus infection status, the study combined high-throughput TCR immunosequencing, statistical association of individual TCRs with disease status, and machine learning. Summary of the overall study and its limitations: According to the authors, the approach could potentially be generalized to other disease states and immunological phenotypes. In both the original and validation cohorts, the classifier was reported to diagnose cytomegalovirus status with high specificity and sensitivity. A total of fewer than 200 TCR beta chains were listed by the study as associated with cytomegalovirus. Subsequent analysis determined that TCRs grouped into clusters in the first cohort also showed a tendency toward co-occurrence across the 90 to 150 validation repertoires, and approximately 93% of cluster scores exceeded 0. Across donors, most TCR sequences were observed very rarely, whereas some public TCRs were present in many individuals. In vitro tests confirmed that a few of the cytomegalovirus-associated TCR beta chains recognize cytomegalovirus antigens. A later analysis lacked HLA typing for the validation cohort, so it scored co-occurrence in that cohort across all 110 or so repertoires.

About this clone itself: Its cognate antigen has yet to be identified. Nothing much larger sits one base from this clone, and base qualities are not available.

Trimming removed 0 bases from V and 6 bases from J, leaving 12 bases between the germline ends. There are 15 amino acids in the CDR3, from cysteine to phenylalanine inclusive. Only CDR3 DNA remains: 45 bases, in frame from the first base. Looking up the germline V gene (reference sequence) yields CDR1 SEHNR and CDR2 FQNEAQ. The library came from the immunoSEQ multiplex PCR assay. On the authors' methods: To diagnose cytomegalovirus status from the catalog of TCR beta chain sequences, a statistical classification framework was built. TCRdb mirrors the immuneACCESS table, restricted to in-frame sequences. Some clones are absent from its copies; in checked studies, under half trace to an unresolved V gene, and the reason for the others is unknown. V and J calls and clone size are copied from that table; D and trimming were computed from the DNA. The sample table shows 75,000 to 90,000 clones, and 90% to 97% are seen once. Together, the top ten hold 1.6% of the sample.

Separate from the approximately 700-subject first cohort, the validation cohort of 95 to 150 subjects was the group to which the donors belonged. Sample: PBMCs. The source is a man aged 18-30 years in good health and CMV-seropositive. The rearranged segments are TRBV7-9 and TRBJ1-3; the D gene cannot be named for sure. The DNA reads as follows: TGTGCCAGCAGCTTAGCGACGGGAAGTGTAAACACCATATATTTT. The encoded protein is CASSLATGSVNTIYF.